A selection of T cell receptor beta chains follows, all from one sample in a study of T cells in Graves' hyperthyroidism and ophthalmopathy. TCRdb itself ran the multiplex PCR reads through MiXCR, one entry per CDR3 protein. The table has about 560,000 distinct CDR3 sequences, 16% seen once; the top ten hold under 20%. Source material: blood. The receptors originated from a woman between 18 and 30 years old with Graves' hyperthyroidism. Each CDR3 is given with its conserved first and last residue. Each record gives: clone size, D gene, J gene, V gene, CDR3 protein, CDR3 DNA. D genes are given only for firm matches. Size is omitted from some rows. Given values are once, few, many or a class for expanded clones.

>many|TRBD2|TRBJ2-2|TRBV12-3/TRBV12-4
CASSSSTSGNTGELFF
TGTGCCAGCAGTTCCAGTACTAGCGGGAACACCGGGGAGCTGTTTTTT
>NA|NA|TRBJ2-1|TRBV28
CASRAGPHYNERFF
TGTGCCAGCAGGGCCGGGCCCCACTACAATGAGCGGTTCTTC
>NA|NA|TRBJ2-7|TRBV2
CASSRGVQHPYGQYF
TGTGCCAGCAGTAGAGGCGTCCAGCACCCCTACGGGCAGTACTTC
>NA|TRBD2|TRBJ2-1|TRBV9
CASSVEGRLAGGGDEQFF
TGTGCCAGCAGCGTAGAGGGGAGACTAGCGGGTGGGGGGGATGAGCAGTTCTTC
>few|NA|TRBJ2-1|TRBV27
CASSPGGPLYNEQFF
TGTGCCAGCAGTCCCGGGGGGCCCCTCTACAATGAGCAGTTCTTC
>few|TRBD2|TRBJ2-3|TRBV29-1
CSVSSGTPLDTQYF
TGCAGCGTTTCTAGCGGGACCCCACTTGATACGCAGTATTTT
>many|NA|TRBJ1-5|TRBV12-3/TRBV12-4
CASSLGPRGRGNQPQHF
TGTGCCAGCAGTTTAGGGCCTCGGGGTCGGGGCAATCAGCCCCAGCATTTT
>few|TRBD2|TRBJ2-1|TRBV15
CATSSERDSYNEQFF
TGTGCCACCAGCAGTGAGCGGGACTCCTACAATGAGCAGTTCTTC
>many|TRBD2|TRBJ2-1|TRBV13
CASSVGTSGRNEQFF
TGTGCCAGCAGCGTCGGGACTAGCGGGAGGAATGAGCAGTTCTTC
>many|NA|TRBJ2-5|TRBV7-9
CASSSDVETQYF
TGTGCCAGCAGCTCTGACGTGGAGACCCAGTACTTC
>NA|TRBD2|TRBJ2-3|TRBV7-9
CASSLEGTSGRARTDTKYF
TGTGCCAGCAGCTTAGAGGGGACTAGCGGGAGGGCCAGGACAGATACGAAGTATTTT
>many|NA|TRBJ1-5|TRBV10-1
CAIGEGNQPQHF
TGCGCCATCGGGGAGGGCAATCAGCCCCAGCATTTT
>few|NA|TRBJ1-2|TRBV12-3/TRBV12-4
CASTGGSYGYTF
TGTGCCAGCACTGGGGGGTCCTATGGCTACACCTTC
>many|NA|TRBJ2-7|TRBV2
CASSLGRSSSYEQYF
TGTGCCAGCAGTTTGGGACGGTCAAGCTCCTACGAGCAGTACTTC
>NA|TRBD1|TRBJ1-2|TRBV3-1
CASSHGTGNGYTF
TGTGCCAGCAGCCACGGGACAGGGAACGGCTACACCTTC
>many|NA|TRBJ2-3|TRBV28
CASSQTPNTDTQYF
TGTGCCAGCAGCCAAACCCCTAACACAGATACGCAGTATTTT
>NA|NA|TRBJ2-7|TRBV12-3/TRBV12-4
CASSQGHPYEQYF
TGTGCCAGCTCTCAAGGGCACCCCTACGAGCAGTACTTC
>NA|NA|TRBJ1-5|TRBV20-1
CSDSSRVGNQPQHF
TGCAGTGATAGCTCCCGGGTTGGCAATCAGCCCCAGCATTTT
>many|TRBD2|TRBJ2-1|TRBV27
CASSYLGGLAGGYNEQFF
TGTGCCAGCAGTTACCTCGGGGGACTAGCGGGGGGATACAATGAGCAGTTCTTC
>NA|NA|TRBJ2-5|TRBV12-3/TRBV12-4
CASSLYSQNRETQYF
TGTGCCAGCAGTTTGTATTCCCAAAACAGGGAGACCCAGTACTTC
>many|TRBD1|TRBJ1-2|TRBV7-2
CASNRDRGGYTF
TGTGCCAGCAACCGAGACAGGGGCGGCTACACCTTC
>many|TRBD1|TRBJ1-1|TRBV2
CASSPGQGRGNTEAFF
TGTGCCAGCAGTCCTGGACAGGGACGAGGAAACACTGAAGCTTTCTTT
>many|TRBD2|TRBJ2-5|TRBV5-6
CASSLYVWTSGPETQYF
TGTGCCAGCAGCTTGTACGTCTGGACTAGCGGCCCGGAGACCCAGTACTTC
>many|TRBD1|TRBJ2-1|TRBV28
CASSLRQGNSQFF
TGTGCCAGCAGTTTGCGACAGGGGAACTCGCAGTTCTTC
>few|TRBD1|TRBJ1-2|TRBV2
CASSPGQGRDGYTF
TGTGCCAGCAGCCCGGGACAGGGGAGGGATGGCTACACCTTC
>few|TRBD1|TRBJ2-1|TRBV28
CASSPSTGQGAWNEQFF
TGTGCCAGCAGTCCCTCAACCGGACAGGGGGCTTGGAATGAGCAGTTCTTC
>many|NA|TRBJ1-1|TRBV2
CASSERPAVRGEAFF
TGTGCCAGCAGTGAGAGGCCAGCAGTTAGAGGTGAAGCTTTCTTT
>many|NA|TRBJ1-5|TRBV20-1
CSARDGGRSNQPQHF
TGCAGTGCTAGAGACGGGGGACGGAGCAATCAGCCCCAGCATTTT